These T cell receptor beta chains were read from a single sample in a study of T-cell reconstitution after alpha-beta-depleted transplantation in children. From the PCR reads, TCRdb called clonotypes with MiXCR, one entry per CDR3 protein. The top ten clones hold approximately 36% of a sample with about 110,000 distinct CDR3 sequences, over 9% of them seen once. The sequenced sample was PBMCs, obtained before TCRalphabeta/CD19-depleted stem cell transplant. The origin of the receptors is a boy aged 2-9 years with acute lymphoblastic leukemia, due to receive a stem cell transplant. Each CDR3 is given with its conserved first and last residue. The D gene is left open where the match is weak. Rows give clone size only sometimes, using once, few, many, or a class for an expanded clone.

V gene	clone size	D gene	J gene	CDR3 protein	CDR3 DNA
TRBV20-1	few	NA	TRBJ2-7	CSASDGPYEQYF	TGCAGTGCTAGTGACGGACCCTACGAGCAGTACTTC
TRBV6-1	NA	TRBD1	TRBJ1-5	CASSDRVHQPQHF	TGTGCCAGTTCGGACAGGGTCCATCAGCCCCAGCATTTT
TRBV7-8	few	NA	TRBJ2-1	CASKGSNTYYNEQFF	TGTGCCAGCAAGGGGTCGAATACCTACTACAATGAGCAGTTCTTC
TRBV7-2	many	TRBD2	TRBJ2-5	CASIPLKREWETQYF	TGTGCCAGCATACCCTTGAAGCGGGAGTGGGAGACCCAGTACTTC
TRBV7-8	many	TRBD2	TRBJ2-7	CASSRGAGGSYEQYF	TGTGCCAGCAGCCGAGGGGCGGGAGGCTCCTACGAGCAGTACTTC
TRBV11-2	NA	TRBD1	TRBJ1-2	CASSPDRVNGYTF	TGTGCCAGCAGCCCGGACAGGGTGAATGGCTACACCTTC
TRBV12-3/TRBV12-4	many	NA	TRBJ2-6	CASSFSTSGANVLTF	TGTGCCAGCAGTTTTTCGACTTCTGGGGCCAACGTCCTGACTTTC
TRBV18	few	TRBD1	TRBJ1-1	CASSQQQGDAEAFF	TGTGCCAGCTCCCAACAACAGGGGGATGCGGAAGCTTTCTTT
TRBV5-6	few	TRBD2	TRBJ2-2	CASSLGGLAANTGELFF	TGTGCCAGCAGCTTGGGAGGACTAGCGGCCAACACCGGGGAGCTGTTTTTT
TRBV12-3/TRBV12-4	NA	TRBD2	TRBJ2-1	CASSLFAGGTNEQFF	TGTGCCAGCAGTTTGTTTGCGGGAGGGACAAATGAGCAGTTCTTC
TRBV6-5	few	NA	TRBJ2-4	CASSYSRGGKNIQYF	TGTGCCAGCAGTTACTCGAGAGGGGGTAAAAACATTCAGTACTTC
TRBV7-8	many	TRBD1	TRBJ2-1	CASSLRDRDAPDEQFF	TGTGCCAGCAGCCTAAGGGACAGGGATGCCCCAGATGAGCAGTTCTTC
TRBV20-1	NA	NA	TRBJ1-1	CSARPQAGNPAAFF	TGCAGTGCTAGACCCCAGGCGGGGAATCCTGCAGCTTTCTTT
TRBV7-8	many	TRBD1	TRBJ2-1	CASSSDRGRSNEQFF	TGTGCCAGCAGCTCCGACAGGGGAAGGAGCAATGAGCAGTTCTTC
TRBV12-3/TRBV12-4	few	TRBD2	TRBJ2-2	CASRGGRAFGELFF	TGTGCCAGCAGAGGCGGGAGGGCCTTCGGGGAGCTGTTTTTT
TRBV14	many	NA	TRBJ2-2	CASSQATGGELFF	TGTGCCAGCAGCCAAGCGACAGGCGGGGAGCTGTTTTTT
TRBV5-6	few	TRBD1	TRBJ2-3	CASSFRGMTGIADTQYF	TGTGCCAGCAGCTTCCGGGGAATGACAGGGATCGCAGATACGCAGTATTTT
TRBV5-8	NA	NA	TRBJ2-1	CATLCNEQFF	TGTGCCACCCTTTGCAATGAGCAGTTCTTC
TRBV13	NA	NA	TRBJ2-2	CASSFGGPGELFF	TGTGCCAGCAGCTTTGGGGGTCCCGGGGAGCTGTTTTTT
TRBV6-1	many	NA	TRBJ1-1	CASRDLGMNTEAFF	TGTGCCAGCAGAGACCTTGGGATGAACACTGAAGCTTTCTTT
TRBV3-1	NA	TRBD2	TRBJ2-1	CASSRRTSQGNEQFF	TGTGCCAGCAGTCGACGGACTAGCCAAGGCAATGAGCAGTTCTTC
TRBV5-1	few	TRBD2	TRBJ2-7	CASSLSGGIQISYEQYF	TGCGCCAGCAGCTTGTCGGGGGGGATACAAATCTCCTACGAGCAGTACTTC
TRBV4-2	few	TRBD2	TRBJ2-7	CASSPGSGRAEYEQYF	TGTGCCAGCAGCCCGGGCAGCGGGAGGGCCGAGTACGAGCAGTACTTC
TRBV15	NA	TRBD1	TRBJ1-2	CATSPRGTGSGYTF	TGTGCCACCAGCCCTCGCGGGACAGGGTCCGGCTACACCTTC
TRBV19	many	TRBD2	TRBJ2-1	CASSTGLAGLLEQFF	TGTGCCAGTAGTACCGGACTAGCGGGCCTCTTAGAGCAGTTCTTC
TRBV12-3/TRBV12-4	many	TRBD2	TRBJ2-3	CASRGGTSADTQYF	TGTGCCAGCAGGGGAGGGACTAGCGCAGATACGCAGTATTTT
TRBV5-1	few	NA	TRBJ2-7	CASSETGSLHYEQYF	TGCGCCAGCAGCGAGACGGGGTCCCTACACTACGAGCAGTACTTC
TRBV6-1	few	NA	TRBJ2-3	CASSAAGALADTQYF	TGTGCCAGCAGTGCGGCGGGGGCTTTGGCAGATACGCAGTATTTT
TRBV5-6	NA	NA	TRBJ1-1	CASSFRWNTEAFF	TGTGCCAGCAGCTTTCGGTGGAACACTGAAGCTTTCTTT
TRBV7-8	many	NA	TRBJ2-7	CASSLRLTYEQYF	TGTGCCAGCAGCTTACGATTAACCTACGAGCAGTACTTC
TRBV7-2	NA	TRBD1	TRBJ1-2	CASSHDGGTAYGYTF	TGTGCCAGCAGCCACGATGGGGGGACAGCCTATGGCTACACCTTC
TRBV4-1	many	NA	TRBJ2-1	CASSHLDILSYNEQFF	TGCGCCAGCAGCCACCTGGACATCCTGTCCTACAATGAGCAGTTCTTC
TRBV20-1	NA	TRBD1	TRBJ2-7	CSANPRTGGRGEQYF	TGCAGTGCTAACCCCCGAACAGGGGGACGTGGCGAGCAGTACTTC
TRBV5-5	many	TRBD1	TRBJ2-7	CASSTAGQGPPYEQYF	TGTGCCAGCAGCACCGCGGGACAGGGACCACCCTACGAGCAGTACTTC
TRBV4-1	NA	TRBD2	TRBJ2-3	CASSLLLAGEFTDTQYF	TGCGCCAGCAGTCTCTTACTAGCGGGGGAGTTCACAGATACGCAGTATTTT
TRBV12-3/TRBV12-4	few	NA	TRBJ1-2	CASSFTGLGGYTF	TGTGCCAGCAGTTTTACAGGTTTAGGCGGCTACACCTTC
TRBV7-8	many	NA	TRBJ2-5	CASTLTRWSGREETQYF	TGTGCCAGCACCCTTACTAGATGGAGCGGACGTGAGGAGACCCAGTACTTC
TRBV21-1	NA	NA	TRBJ1-3	CASSNVFSGNTIYF	TGTGCCAGCAGCAATGTGTTCTCTGGAAACACCATATATTTT
TRBV3-1	NA	NA	TRBJ2-2	CASSLSSIYTGELFF	TGTGCCAGCAGCCTGAGCTCGATTTACACCGGGGAGCTGTTTTTT
TRBV24-1	NA	TRBD1	TRBJ2-6	CATRNRDRRSGANVLTF	TGTGCCACCAGGAACAGGGACAGACGCTCTGGGGCCAACGTCCTGACTTTC
TRBV7-9	once	NA	TRBJ2-1	CASSTPEYNEQFF	TGTGCCAGCAGCACCCCAGAGTACAATGAGCAGTTCTTC
TRBV30	NA	NA	TRBJ2-2	CAWRGGNTGELFF	TGTGCCTGGAGAGGAGGGAACACCGGGGAGCTGTTTTTT
TRBV5-5	few	NA	TRBJ2-5	CASSPKGETQYF	TGTGCCAGCAGCCCAAAGGGGGAGACCCAGTACTTC
TRBV6-5	NA	NA	TRBJ1-5	CASKEVGVGYSNQPQHF	TGTGCCAGCAAAGAGGTGGGCGTCGGGTATAGCAATCAGCCCCAGCATTTT
TRBV12-3/TRBV12-4	many	NA	TRBJ2-3	CASSLGGISTDTQYF	TGTGCCAGCAGTCTAGGTGGGATTAGCACAGATACGCAGTATTTT